This is a list of T cell receptor beta chains from one sample in a study of CD8+ T cells in alopecia areata. The data were produced by immunoSEQ multiplex PCR, yet TCRdb's version contains in-frame clones alone and is incomplete. Seen here are 120,000 or so clones, about 46% observed once, and the top ten hold under 12%. Source material: NKG2D-low CD8+ T cells sorted from blood. These receptors were collected from a human donor with alopecia areata. Both conserved end residues are part of each CDR3. D genes are given only for firm matches. Size is omitted from some rows. Given values are once, few, many or a class for expanded clones.

>TRBV2|TRBJ2-7|-|few
CASSDPRSSYEQYF
TGTGCCAGCAGTGACCCCAGAAGCTCCTACGAGCAGTACTTC
>TRBV27|TRBJ2-7|-|-
CASSLGASYEQYF
TGTGCCAGCAGTTTAGGGGCCTCCTACGAGCAGTACTTC
>TRBV29-1|TRBJ2-2|TRBD2|few
CSVTSGSGTGELFF
TGCAGCGTTACTAGCGGGAGCGGCACCGGGGAGCTGTTTTTT
>TRBV7-9|TRBJ2-1|-|few
CASVWENGEQFF
TGTGCCAGCGTGTGGGAAAACGGTGAGCAGTTCTTC
>TRBV29-1|TRBJ2-1|-|-
CSVDGGPGGEQFF
TGCAGCGTTGACGGTGGCCCGGGTGGTGAGCAGTTCTTC
>TRBV29-1|TRBJ2-1|TRBD2|-
CSGLLAGDYNEQFF
TGCAGCGGCCTACTAGCGGGAGATTACAATGAGCAGTTCTTC
>TRBV29-1|TRBJ2-7|-|few
CSVGDGYEQYF
TGCAGCGTCGGGGACGGCTACGAGCAGTACTTC
>TRBV29-1|TRBJ2-7|TRBD1|few
CSVTTRDRGYEQYF
TGCAGCGTTACGACCCGGGACAGGGGGTACGAGCAGTACTTC
>TRBV30|TRBJ2-2|-|-
CAWTGANGELFF
TGTGCCTGGACGGGGGCGAACGGGGAGCTGTTTTTT
>TRBV6-5|TRBJ1-1|-|once
CASSLDSYTEAFF
TGTGCCAGCAGTTTGGACAGCTACACTGAAGCTTTCTTT
>TRBV29-1|TRBJ2-1|-|few
CSVESTGGGRNEQFF
TGCAGCGTTGAATCTACAGGGGGCGGGAGGAATGAGCAGTTCTTC
>TRBV29-1|TRBJ2-1|TRBD2|-
CSAAGRGGENEQFF
TGCAGCGCGGCCGGGCGGGGGGGCGAGAATGAGCAGTTCTTC
>TRBV29-1|TRBJ1-1|-|once
CSVVDKNTEAFF
TGCAGCGTTGTGGACAAGAACACTGAAGCTTTCTTT
>TRBV29-1|TRBJ2-3|TRBD1|few
CSVVGTGRIRADTQYF
TGCAGCGTTGTTGGGACAGGGAGAATTAGAGCAGATACGCAGTATTTT
>TRBV30|TRBJ2-1|-|-
CAWSVRPDGQFF
TGTGCCTGGAGTGTAAGGCCCGACGGGCAGTTCTTC
>TRBV30|TRBJ2-1|-|-
CAWSGWDNEQFF
TGTGCCTGGAGTGGGTGGGACAATGAGCAGTTCTTC
>TRBV5-1|TRBJ1-3|-|few
CASSLSGTGNTIYF
TGCGCCAGCAGCTTGTCAGGGACTGGAAACACCATATATTTT
>TRBV29-1|TRBJ2-2|TRBD1|few
CSVVLASGTVYTGELFF
TGCAGCGTTGTGCTAGCCTCCGGGACAGTGTACACCGGGGAGCTGTTTTTT
>TRBV13|TRBJ2-7|TRBD1|-
CASSLTSTGVGAYEQYF
TGTGCCAGCAGCTTAACTAGTACAGGGGTGGGAGCCTACGAGCAGTACTTC
>TRBV29-1|TRBJ1-2|-|few
CSVETGESYGYTF
TGCAGCGTTGAAACCGGGGAATCATATGGCTACACCTTC
>TRBV6-5|TRBJ2-1|-|-
CASSYSMGEQFF
TGTGCCAGCAGTTACTCGATGGGTGAGCAGTTCTTC
>TRBV29-1|TRBJ2-7|TRBD2|-
CSARAGDRYEQYF
TGCAGCGCGAGAGCGGGAGATCGGTACGAGCAGTACTTC
>TRBV29-1|TRBJ1-1|-|-
CSVVADGAEAFF
TGCAGCGTTGTTGCAGATGGCGCTGAAGCTTTCTTT